These 25 T cell receptor beta chains were sequenced from one sample in a study of cytomegalovirus exposure and HLA in healthy donors. In the PCR, 60 Vbeta and 13 Jbeta primers were used. Generated by immunoSEQ multiplex PCR, the TCRdb table keeps only in-frame clones and is missing some. The data contain 85,000 to 100,000 clones, about 60% of them singletons. Sequencing input: PBMCs. The receptors here all came from a woman in her twenties or thirties in good health and CMV-seronegative.

This chain's CDR3 is CASSLHAGRGTEAFF. As DNA, the CDR3 is TGCGCCAGCAGCCTGCATGCAGGGAGGGGCACTGAAGCTTTCTTT. The chain employs TRBV4-1 and TRBJ1-1; maybe TRBD1 (5 bases). CDR1 and CDR2 from the germline V gene are MGHRA and YSYEKL. CDR3 size: 15 residues. V dropped 4 bases and J dropped 4 bases, with 16 bases sitting between them.

This clone was found a few times. The chain uses TRBV5-1 and TRBJ1-4; D perhaps matches TRBD1 (5 bases). This CDR3 spans 12 amino acids. With 2 bases removed from V and 8 bases from J, the gap between germline ends came to 7 bases. CDR1 is SGHRS and CDR2 is YFSETQ in the germline V gene. CDR3 sequence (DNA): TGCGCCAGCAGCTTCAAGGGGGAAAAACTGTTTTTT. Translated, it gives CASSFKGEKLFF.

There are a few counts of this clone. This sequence joins TRBV9 and TRBJ2-3, with D maybe TRBD1 (5 bases). Germline V lookup: CDR1 SGDLS, CDR2 YYNGEE. This CDR3 comprises 17 residues. Trimming took off 4 bases at V and 2 bases at J, with 20 bases between the two ends. Here the CDR3 DNA reads TGTGCCAGCAGCCCCGAAGGGGCGGTCCTTATCACAGATACGCAGTATTTT. Protein sequence: CASSPEGAVLITDTQYF.

The chain carries TRBV6-5 and TRBJ1-1; D gene ambiguous. Germline CDR1 is MNHEY and CDR2 is SVGAGI. This CDR3 region has 12 residues. V was cut by 0 bases and J by 7 bases, with 6 bases left in between. CDR3 sequence reads: CASSYSGVEAFF. CDR3 in DNA: TGTGCCAGCAGTTACTCGGGCGTTGAAGCTTTCTTT.

Only a few counts were recorded for this clone. CDR3 amino acids: CASSKEAGAAYNEQFF. CDR3 in DNA: TGTGCCAGCAGCAAAGAAGCGGGGGCGGCATACAATGAGCAGTTCTTC. The genes are TRBV21-1 and TRBJ2-1; TRBD2 is taken as the D call from the table, unchecked against the DNA. TRBV21-1 is a pseudogene locus. The CDR3 runs 16 residues.

The gene calls are TRBV28 and TRBJ2-7; a possible D gene is TRBD2 (6 bases). V was trimmed by 6 bases and J by 0 bases, leaving 15 bases between them. The germline V gene encodes CDR1 MDHEN and CDR2 SYDVKM. The CDR3 is 15 residues long. The CDR3 is CASSKSGPLSYEQYF. The CDR3 DNA reads as TGTGCCAGCAGCAAAAGCGGGCCCCTCTCCTACGAGCAGTACTTC. The complete variable domain, with remaining parts taken from reference TRBV28 and TRBJ2-7, reads DVKVTQSSRYLVKRTGEKVFLECVQDMDHENMFWYRQDPGLGLRLIYFSYDVKMKEKGDIPEGYSVSREKKERFSLILESASTNQTSMYLCASSKSGPLSYEQYFGPGTRLTVT.

The chain is built from TRBV5-1 and TRBJ1-1; no firm D call. The ends were cut back, 5 bases at V and 1 base at J, with 6 bases in the middle. The CDR3 contains 12 residues. Per the germline V gene, CDR1 is SGHRS and CDR2 is YFSETQ. CDR3 loop: CASSEPNTEAFF. For the CDR3, the DNA is TGCGCCAGCAGTGAGCCGAACACTGAAGCTTTCTTT.

The rearrangement joins TRBV27 to TRBJ2-1; 8 nucleotides align to TRBD2. V was pared by 7 bases and J by 4 bases, with 6 bases of the junction left unmatched. The CDR3 runs to 14 residues. CDR1 is MNHEY, CDR2 SMNVEV, per germline (reference sequence). The CDR3 bases are TGTGCCAGCATCGACACTAGCGGTTACAATGAGCAGTTCTTC. Protein product: CASIDTSGYNEQFF.

The chain uses TRBV2 and TRBJ1-4; D not certain. Germline CDR1 reads SNHLY; CDR2 reads FYNNEI. This CDR3 region has 16 residues. Trimming stripped 7 bases from V and 0 bases from J, with 15 bases between. The CDR3: CASMVEHRATNEKLFF. For the CDR3, the DNA is TGTGCCAGCATGGTAGAGCACCGAGCAACTAATGAAAAACTGTTTTTT.

The V and J genes are TRBV28 and TRBJ1-4; D may be TRBD1 (6 bases). V was cut by 2 bases and J by 7 bases, with 14 bases left in between. CDR3 length: 15 residues. CDR1 is MDHEN, CDR2 SYDVKM, per germline. The CDR3 protein is CASSLPAGAGEKLFF. The CDR3, as DNA: TGTGCCAGCAGTTTACCAGCGGGGGCGGGTGAAAAACTGTTTTTT.

V gene TRBV7-9 combines with J gene TRBJ1-3; unclear D gene. Germline values: CDR1 SEHNR, CDR2 FQNEAQ (reference sequence). V was shortened by 3 bases and J by 0 bases, with 3 bases between the two germline ends. There are 13 residues in the CDR3. The CDR3 DNA is TGTGCCAGCAGCTTGAGCTCTGGAAACACCATATATTTT. Translating gives CASSLSSGNTIYF.

In its sample, this clone was seen a few times. The genes are TRBV29-1 and TRBJ2-7; TRBD1 might be the D (6 bases). Trimming stripped 7 bases from V and 6 bases from J, with 16 bases between. Germline-derived CDR1 and CDR2 are SQVTM and ANQGSEA. The CDR3 is 12 amino acids. The CDR3 loop reads CSALTTGIEQYF. CDR3 nucleotide sequence: TGCAGCGCATTGACGACAGGAATCGAGCAGTACTTC.

This clone was seen only a few times. The chain recombines TRBV2 with TRBJ1-1; TRBD1 matches 8 bases. Trimming removed 1 base from V and 4 bases from J; junction bases left unmatched: 8. CDR1 and CDR2 from the germline V gene are SNHLY and FYNNEI. This CDR3 comprises 16 residues. The CDR3 nucleotides read TGTGCCAGCAGTGAAGGACAGGGGATGTTGGGCACTGAAGCTTTCTTT. This codes for CASSEGQGMLGTEAFF.

This clone was counted only a few times. CDR3 DNA sequence: TGCGCCAGCAGTGACCTAGTTGGCACAGATACGCAGTATTTT. This gives the protein CASSDLVGTDTQYF. This sequence joins TRBV10-1 and TRBJ2-3; D is unclear. The CDR3 covers 14 residues. Trimming shortened V by 3 bases and J by 1 base, and 8 bases separated the two germline ends. CDR1 and CDR2 (germline): WNHNN, SYGVQD (reference sequence).

J is TRBJ2-2 and V is TRBV6-6, with a possible D match to TRBD2 (5 bases). CDR3 size: 14 residues. Per the germline V gene, CDR1 is MNHNY and CDR2 is SVGAGI (reference sequence). The V end lost 2 bases, the J end lost 3 bases, and 7 bases lay between the germline ends. CDR3 coding DNA: TGTGCCAGCAGTTACGACTACTACACCGGGGAGCTGTTTTTT. It encodes CASSYDYYTGELFF.

The V gene is TRBV10-3, the J gene TRBJ1-6; weak D call: TRBD1 (6 bases). This CDR3 comprises 14 residues. The V end lost 6 bases, the J end lost 7 bases, and 13 bases lay between the germline ends. Germline V gene sequence: CDR1 ENHRY, CDR2 SYGVKD. The chain's CDR3 is CAIRGPGDNSPLHF. CDR3 in DNA: TGTGCCATCAGGGGCCCAGGGGACAATTCACCCCTCCACTTT.

The J gene is TRBJ2-1, the V gene TRBV4-3; D possibly corresponds to TRBD1 (6 bases). V shed 0 bases and J shed 2 bases, with 14 bases lying between them. The CDR3 length is 17 residues. The germline V gene encodes CDR1 LGHNA and CDR2 YSLEER. The CDR3 coding sequence is TGCGCCAGCAGCCAAGACGTTGGGGGCCCTCCCTACAATGAGCAGTTCTTC. Protein product: CASSQDVGGPPYNEQFF.

This clone is medium-sized (0.01 to 0.1%). This chain links TRBV4-2 with TRBJ1-2; 10 bases are shared with TRBD1. Losses at the gene ends were 6 bases for V and 7 bases for J; bases not matched to a gene: 8. CDR3 size: 14 residues. The germline V gene encodes CDR1 LGHNA and CDR2 YNFKEQ. Here the CDR3 reads CASRGTGDPFGYTF. The CDR3 DNA reads as TGTGCCAGCAGAGGGACAGGGGACCCTTTTGGCTACACCTTC.

This clone was seen only a few times. The genes are TRBV7-2 and TRBJ2-3; 9 bases agree with TRBD1. The J segment lost 6 bases and the V segment lost 5 bases, leaving 12 bases of the junction unmatched. Germline V gives CDR1 SGHTA, CDR2 FQGNSA. The CDR3 is 16 amino acids. This chain's CDR3 is CASSTAGTGRADTQYF. The CDR3 coding sequence is TGTGCCAGCAGCACGGCGGGGACAGGGAGGGCGGATACGCAGTATTTT.

The chain combines TRBV5-1 with TRBJ2-1; TRBD2 matches 8 bases. Per germline, CDR1 SGHRS and CDR2 YFSETQ. There are 15 residues in the CDR3. The junction had 6 bases not matched to a gene; V was cut back by 4 bases and J by 3 bases. The CDR3 nucleotides read TGCGCCAGCAGCAGAACTAGCGGATTCTACAATGAGCAGTTCTTC. Translated, it gives CASSRTSGFYNEQFF. The full variable domain, its missing parts supplied by reference TRBV5-1 and TRBJ2-1, is KAGVTQTPRYLIKTRGQQVTLSCSPISGHRSVSWYQQTPGQGLQFLFEYFSETQRNKGNFPGRFSGRQFSNSRSEMNVSTLELGDSALYLCASSRTSGFYNEQFFGPGTRLTVL.

The genes are TRBV7-3 and TRBJ2-1; a possible D gene is TRBD2 (5 bases). CDR3 length: 13 amino acids. Germline V gives CDR1 SGHTA, CDR2 FQGTGA. Trimming pared 5 bases from V and 7 bases from J, leaving 12 bases between. CDR3 region: CASSPFVANEQFF. Here the CDR3 DNA reads TGTGCCAGCAGCCCATTCGTAGCGAATGAGCAGTTCTTC.

This sequence joins TRBV7-2 and TRBJ2-3; 9 nucleotides match TRBD1. CDR3 length equals 15 residues. Per the germline V gene, CDR1 is SGHTA and CDR2 is FQGNSA. With V trimmed by 4 bases and J by 0 bases, 2 bases remained unmatched. This CDR3 is CASSWTGASTDTQYF. The CDR3 DNA sequence: TGTGCCAGCAGCTGGACAGGGGCCAGCACAGATACGCAGTATTTT.

This clone was seen a handful of times. CDR3 sequence reads: CASNSGRGLAGGWTQYF. The CDR3 region has the DNA TGTGCTAGCAATAGCGGACGGGGACTAGCGGGGGGGTGGACGCAGTATTTT. V gene TRBV12-5 combines with J gene TRBJ2-3; 16 bases align to TRBD2. V gave up 9 bases and J gave up 9 bases; unmatched junction bases: 15. Germline CDR1 LGHNT, CDR2 FRNRAP. The CDR3 is made up of 17 amino acids.

This clone was seen only a few times. The chain carries TRBV6-5 and TRBJ2-7, with D possibly TRBD2 on 5 matching bases. This CDR3 is 14 amino acids long. From germline, CDR1 is MNHEY and CDR2 SVGAGI. V was clipped by 3 bases and J by 7 bases, with 16 bases between them. The CDR3 region is CASSYLPPGEEQYF. The CDR3 coding sequence is TGTGCCAGCAGTTATCTTCCCCCCGGGGAGGAGCAGTACTTC.

This clone appeared a few times. The chain has TRBV2 and TRBJ2-3; the D gene is possibly TRBD1 (6 bases). This CDR3 comprises 15 residues. Trimming shortened V by 4 bases and J by 0 bases, and 11 bases separated the two germline ends. The germline V gene encodes CDR1 SNHLY and CDR2 FYNNEI. The CDR3, as DNA: TGTGCCAGCAGTGCAGGGGCCACTAGCACAGATACGCAGTATTTT. As protein: CASSAGATSTDTQYF.